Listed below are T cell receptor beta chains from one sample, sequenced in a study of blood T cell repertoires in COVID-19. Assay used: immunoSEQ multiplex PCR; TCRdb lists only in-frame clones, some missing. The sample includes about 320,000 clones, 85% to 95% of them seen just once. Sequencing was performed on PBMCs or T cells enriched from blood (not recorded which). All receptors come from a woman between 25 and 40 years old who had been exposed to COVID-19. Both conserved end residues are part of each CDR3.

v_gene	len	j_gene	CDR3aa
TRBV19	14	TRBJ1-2	CASSAGQGAYGYTF
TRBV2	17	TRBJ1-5	CASSFGQTAWGNQPQHF
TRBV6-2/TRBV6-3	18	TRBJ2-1	CASSPLWLAGGSDNEQFF
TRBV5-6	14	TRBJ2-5	CASSLSRQQETQYF
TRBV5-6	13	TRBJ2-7	CASSLGGFHEQYF
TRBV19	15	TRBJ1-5	CASMGTGGWNQPQHF
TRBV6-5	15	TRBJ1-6	CASYPGTAYNSPLHF
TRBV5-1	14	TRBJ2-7	CASRAQGLMNEQYF
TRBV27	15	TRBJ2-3	CASSLSWGVSGTQYF
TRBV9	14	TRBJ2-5	CASSVGDRLETQYF
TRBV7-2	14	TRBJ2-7	CASSRGGGGHEQYF
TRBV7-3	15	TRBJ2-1	CASSLAGARSDEQFF
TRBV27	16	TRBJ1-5	CASSFPQTTAKGPQHF
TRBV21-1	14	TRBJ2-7	CASTSGLAGYEQYF
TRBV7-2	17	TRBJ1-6	CASSPRGGTTYNSPLHF
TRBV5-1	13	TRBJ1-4	CASRTGTNEKLFF
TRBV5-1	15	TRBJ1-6	CASSWTGGNNSPLHF
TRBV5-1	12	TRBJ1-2	CASSSLRIGYTF
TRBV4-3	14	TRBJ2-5	CASSPGERGETQYF
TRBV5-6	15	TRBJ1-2	CASSLGGGGDYGYTF
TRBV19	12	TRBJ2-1	CASRRGGNEQFF
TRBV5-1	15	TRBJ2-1	CASSLMRLAYNEQFF
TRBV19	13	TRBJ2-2	CASSMTGAGELFF
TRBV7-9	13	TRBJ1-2	CASTPAGDYGYTF
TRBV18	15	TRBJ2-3	CASSPPSGGPGTQYF
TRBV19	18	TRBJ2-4	CASSRARGAGRMDNIQYF
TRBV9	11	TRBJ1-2	CASSLRGGYTF
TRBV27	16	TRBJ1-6	CASSLSRGRGASPLHF
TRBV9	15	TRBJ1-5	CASSVGQFSNQPQHF
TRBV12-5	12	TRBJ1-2	CASGPYRGTYTF
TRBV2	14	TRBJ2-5	CASSPLGAQETQYF
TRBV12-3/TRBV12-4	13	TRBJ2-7	CASSSGISYEQYF
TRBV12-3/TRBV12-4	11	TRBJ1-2	CASSFVDGYTF
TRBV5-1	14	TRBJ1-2	CASSLERTTYGYTF
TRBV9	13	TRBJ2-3	CASSVSSTDTQYF
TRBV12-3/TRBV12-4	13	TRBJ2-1	CASSLLTSGEQFF
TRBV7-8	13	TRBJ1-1	CASSLGGGTEAFF
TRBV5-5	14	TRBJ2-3	CASSAGGATDTQYF
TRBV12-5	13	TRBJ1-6	CASGFPDLSPLHF
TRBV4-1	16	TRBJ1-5	CASSQARTGLNQPQHF
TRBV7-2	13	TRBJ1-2	CASSFQGGNGYTF
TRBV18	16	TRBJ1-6	CASSATGGADNSPLHF
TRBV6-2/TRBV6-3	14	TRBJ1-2	CASSYLVAGRGYTF
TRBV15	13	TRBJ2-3	CATGRPGTDTQYF
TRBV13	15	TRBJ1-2	CASSIGRRTNYGYTF
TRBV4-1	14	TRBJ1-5	CASSQGPGTGIGHF
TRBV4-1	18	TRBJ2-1	CASSRVTGVRFADNEQFF
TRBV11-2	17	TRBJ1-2	CASSLGTGGSIFYGYTF
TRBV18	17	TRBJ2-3	CASSPRSGGASTDTQYF
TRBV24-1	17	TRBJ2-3	CATSDLEGAKSTDTQYF
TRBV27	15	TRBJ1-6	CASSLLIGGYSPLHF
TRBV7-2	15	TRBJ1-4	CASSSGQGSNEKLFF
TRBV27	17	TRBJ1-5	CASSLSLAVASNQPQHF
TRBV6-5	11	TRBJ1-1	CASSFSTEAFF
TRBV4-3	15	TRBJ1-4	CASSQARTTNEKLFF
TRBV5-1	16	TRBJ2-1	CASSGPSGGAYNEQFF
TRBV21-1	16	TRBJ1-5	CASNPLGRGGNQPQHF
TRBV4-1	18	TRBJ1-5	CASSQDLFGAGGGQPQHF
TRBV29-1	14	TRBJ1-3	CSFPGLHSGNTIYF
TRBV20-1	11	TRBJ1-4	CSARGREKLFF